The 25 T cell receptor beta chains below were found in one sample sequenced in a study of shared clonotypes between healthy human individuals (dated by TCRdb to about 2020). Library construction relied on the immunoSEQ multiplex PCR assay. Imported from immuneACCESS, the table was reduced by TCRdb to in-frame sequences with V and J called. These copies leave out some clones; in studies compared against another copy, an unresolved V gene accounts for under half, and the cause of the remainder is not known. This sample comprises fewer than 2.5 million clones, 80% to 95% of them detected only once. More than 0.35% of the sample is in the top ten clones. The sequenced sample consisted of naive CD4+ T cells from PBMCs. The sample's cell subset or site label, in plain terms: CD45RA+ positively selected. These receptors were collected from a man in his late teens or twenties in good health. Some clones in this sample may be carry-over from other donors' samples.

The J gene is TRBJ2-7, the V gene TRBV10-3; D possibly corresponds to TRBD1 (6 bases). The CDR3 length is 12 residues. The germline V and J ends were trimmed by 0 bases and 12 bases, with 12 bases remaining between them. Germline lookup yields CDR1 ENHRY and CDR2 SYGVKD. The chain's CDR3 is CAISESGAPMYF. The DNA of the CDR3 is TGTGCCATCAGTGAGTCGGGGGCCCCTATGTACTTC.

The V and J genes are TRBV7-3 and TRBJ2-1; 7 positions match TRBD2. The CDR3 is made up of 13 amino acids. Germline CDR1 is SGHTA and CDR2 is FQGTGA. V was clipped by 4 bases and J by 13 bases; unmatched bases: 10. The CDR3 sequence is CASSSVRGGPQFF. Written as DNA, the CDR3 is TGTGCCAGCAGCTCGGTAAGGGGAGGGCCTCAGTTCTTC.

The chain uses TRBV5-4 and TRBJ2-2; TRBD2 matches at 10 bases. The length of the CDR3 is 18 residues. V shed 4 bases, J shed 5 bases, and the junction held 14 bases outside the gene matches. Germline V gene lookup returns CDR1 SGHNT and CDR2 YYREEE (reference sequence). CDR3 sequence: CASSLEILAGGGTGELFF. CDR3 DNA: TGTGCCAGCAGCCTCGAGATTTTAGCGGGAGGAGGGACCGGGGAGCTGTTTTTT.

Concerning this clone itself: Other DNA variants within this sample encode the same CDR3. V gene TRBV27 combines with J gene TRBJ1-1; D is unclear. The CDR3 length is 13 residues. The V and J ends lost 2 bases and 1 base respectively, with 5 bases between them. The germline V gene has CDR1 MNHEY and CDR2 SMNVEV (reference sequence). CDR3 DNA sequence: TGTGCCAGCAGTTTAGTGAGGAACACTGAAGCTTTCTTT. Protein: CASSLVRNTEAFF.

The chain joins TRBV10-3 to TRBJ2-3, with 11 bases matching TRBD2. Unmatched junction bases numbered 8, after V lost 3 bases and J lost 6 bases. The CDR3 runs 16 residues. Germline lookup yields CDR1 ENHRY and CDR2 SYGVKD. CDR3 nucleotides: TGTGCCATCAGTGATTATGCGACTAGCGGGACTGATACGCAGTATTTT. Protein sequence: CAISDYATSGTDTQYF.

Note on this clone: The same CDR3 can be traced to other DNA sequences in this sample. V gene TRBV9 combines with J gene TRBJ1-2, with D perhaps TRBD1 (6 bases). The germline V and J ends were trimmed by 2 bases and 1 base, with 9 bases remaining between them. Germline CDR1 SGDLS, CDR2 YYNGEE. CDR3 length: 14 residues. CDR3 nucleotides: TGTGCCAGCAGCGTTGGACAGCATAACTATGGCTACACCTTC. Protein: CASSVGQHNYGYTF.

This chain joins TRBV30 and TRBJ2-7, with no clear D. V lost 8 bases to trimming and J lost 0 bases, with 8 bases between them. Germline V lookup: CDR1 GTSNPN, CDR2 SVGIG (reference sequence). The CDR3 has 11 residues. The CDR3: CASVYSYEQYF. The CDR3 DNA sequence: TGTGCCAGCGTTTACTCCTACGAGCAGTACTTC.

The chain links TRBV19 to TRBJ2-3; D unresolved. CDR1 and CDR2 (germline): LNHDA, SQIVND (reference sequence). The V end was cut by 1 base, the J end by 2 bases, with 7 bases between. The CDR3 has 14 amino acids. The CDR3 loop is CASSIAVSTDTQYF. The CDR3 DNA reads as TGTGCCAGTAGTATAGCGGTCTCCACAGATACGCAGTATTTT.

The V call is TRBV9, the J call TRBJ2-1; TRBD2 aligns across 11 bases. The germline V gene has CDR1 SGDLS and CDR2 YYNGEE. J lost 4 bases, V lost 3 bases, and 6 bases had no gene match. The CDR3 has 16 residues. The CDR3 region is CASSGLTSGEYNEQFF. CDR3 nucleotide sequence: TGTGCCAGCAGCGGATTGACTAGCGGGGAGTACAATGAGCAGTTCTTC.

CDR3 residues: CASSPERGSFVLPRSNSPLHF. CDR3 nucleotide sequence: TGCGCCAGCAGCCCGGAGCGGGGTAGTTTTGTACTCCCGAGGTCTAATTCACCCCTCCACTTT. The rearrangement links TRBV10-1 to TRBJ1-6; D unresolved. Trimming shortened V by 6 bases and J by 6 bases, and 33 bases separated the two germline ends. Germline assignment: CDR1 WNHNN and CDR2 SYGVQD (reference sequence). The CDR3 has 21 residues.

The chain uses TRBV5-1 and TRBJ2-2; D is undetermined. V was shortened by 7 bases and J by 0 bases, with 10 bases between the two germline ends. Germline V lookup: CDR1 SGHRS, CDR2 YFSETQ. The CDR3 is 14 amino acids. The CDR3 region is CASAEPANTGELFF. The CDR3 coding sequence is TGCGCCAGCGCGGAACCGGCGAACACCGGGGAGCTGTTTTTT.

The chain employs TRBV30 and TRBJ2-7; D is unresolved. This CDR3 is 13 amino acids long. CDR1 and CDR2 from the germline V gene are GTSNPN and SVGIG (reference sequence). V was cut by 5 bases and J by 3 bases, with 14 bases left in between. The CDR3 here is CAWSIRKSYEQYF. The CDR3 DNA is TGTGCCTGGTCAATCAGGAAAAGCTACGAGCAGTACTTC.

This chain links TRBV15 with TRBJ1-5, with D tentatively TRBD1 (5 bases). CDR1 and CDR2 from the germline V gene are LNHNV and YYDKDF (reference sequence). The CDR3 runs 15 residues. Trimming removed 1 base from V and 8 bases from J, with 15 bases in between. The CDR3 loop is CATSRGPEGLKPQHF. The DNA of the CDR3 is TGTGCCACCAGCAGAGGTCCCGAGGGGTTGAAGCCCCAGCATTTT.

This rearrangement joins TRBV7-8 to TRBJ2-7, with D perhaps matching TRBD2 (6 bases). The V end lost 0 bases, the J end lost 3 bases, and 12 bases lay between the germline ends. Germline V lookup: CDR1 SGHVS, CDR2 FQNEAQ. The CDR3 has 15 amino acids. CDR3 amino acids: CASSLATSNVYEQYF. CDR3 DNA sequence: TGTGCCAGCAGCTTAGCGACTAGTAATGTCTACGAGCAGTACTTC.

The V call is TRBV5-5, the J call TRBJ2-7; 9 bases match TRBD1. With 4 bases clipped from V and 5 bases from J, the junction kept 7 bases outside the gene matches. The CDR3 consists of 14 residues. CDR1 and CDR2 (germline): SGHKS, YYEKEE (reference sequence). Written as DNA, the CDR3 is TGTGCCAGCAGCAGTGGGACAGGGCCCCACGAGCAGTACTTC. Protein: CASSSGTGPHEQYF.

The rearrangement joins TRBV20-1 to TRBJ2-3; D may correspond to TRBD1 or TRBD2 (6 bases each). Trimming took off 8 bases at V and 4 bases at J, with 10 bases between the two ends. CDR1 and CDR2 (germline): DFQATT, SNEGSKA (reference sequence). The CDR3 contains 11 residues. The CDR3 spells CSFRGPDTQYF. As DNA, the CDR3 is TGCAGTTTCCGGGGGCCAGATACGCAGTATTTT.

Comment on this clone: This specimen includes other DNA sequences encoding the same CDR3. V is TRBV2 and J is TRBJ2-1, with D maybe TRBD2 (5 bases). Germline loops: CDR1 SNHLY, CDR2 FYNNEI. This CDR3 has 12 residues. V lost 3 bases to trimming and J lost 7 bases, with 7 bases between them. CDR3 nucleotides: TGTGCCAGCAGTGAGCGGACTAATGAGCAGTTCTTC. Its protein is CASSERTNEQFF.

This clone has only one observation. V and J are TRBV27 and TRBJ2-1; 12 bases align to TRBD2. Trimming removed 1 base from V and 0 bases from J; junction bases left unmatched: 4. Germline V lookup: CDR1 MNHEY, CDR2 SMNVEV (reference sequence). The CDR3 consists of 18 residues. Written as DNA, the CDR3 is TGTGCCAGCAGTTTATTTGCTAGCGGGAGGGCCTCCTACAATGAGCAGTTCTTC. This translates into CASSLFASGRASYNEQFF.

The J gene is TRBJ2-5, the V gene TRBV21-1; TRBD1 reflects the table's D call only, with no check against the DNA. TRBV21-1 is labeled a pseudogene. CDR3 size: 16 residues. The CDR3 nucleotides read TGTGCCAGCAGCAAAGGAAACAGGCGTTACCAAGAGACCCAGTACTTC. The encoded protein is CASSKGNRRYQETQYF.

This chain joins TRBV6-5 and TRBJ1-2; unclear D gene. The ends were cut back, 6 bases at V and 2 bases at J, with 13 bases in the middle. The CDR3 runs to 14 residues. CDR1 is MNHEY, CDR2 SVGAGI, per germline. The CDR3, as DNA: TGTGCCAGCAGCCCCCGATCTCCGAACTATGGCTACACCTTC. Amino acid sequence: CASSPRSPNYGYTF.

Remarks on this clone: Other DNA sequences in the sample encode the same CDR3. The gene calls are TRBV18 and TRBJ1-1, with D maybe TRBD1 (5 bases). Germline V lookup: CDR1 KGHSH, CDR2 LQKENI. V was pared by 1 base and J by 1 base, with 7 bases between. The CDR3 covers 14 residues. CDR3 protein: CASSPRGTNTEAFF. The CDR3 DNA reads as TGTGCCAGCTCACCACGAGGGACGAACACTGAAGCTTTCTTT.

Points on this clone: This sample includes further DNA sequences coding for the same CDR3. V is TRBV19 and J is TRBJ1-2, with unresolved D. CDR1 LNHDA and CDR2 SQIVND come from the germline V gene (reference sequence). The CDR3 has 13 amino acids. The V end was cut by 4 bases, the J end by 2 bases, with 8 bases between. The CDR3 sequence is CASSSSRNYGYTF. The CDR3 nucleotides are TGTGCCAGTAGTAGTTCCCGAAACTATGGCTACACCTTC.

A word on this clone: One junction end does not reproduce the germline sequence, and a read error may be involved. The chain links TRBV19 to TRBJ1-2, with a weak D call TRBD1 (5 bases). This CDR3 is 12 amino acids long. Germline CDR1 and CDR2: LNHDA and SQIVND (reference sequence). The CDR3: CACSLGTYGYTF. CDR3 nucleotides: TGTGCCTGTAGCTTGGGGACCTATGGCTACACCTTC.

The chain has TRBV28 and TRBJ2-7; a possible D gene is TRBD1 (8 bases). V lost 5 bases, J lost 9 bases, and 20 bases lay in between. CDR1 and CDR2 from the germline V gene are MDHEN and SYDVKM. The CDR3 is 14 residues long. The CDR3, as DNA: TGTGCCAGCAGTGGGGGGGACAGGAATGTTGGGCAGTACTTC. Protein: CASSGGDRNVGQYF.

The chain carries TRBV2 and TRBJ2-1; D uncertain. This CDR3 is built from 12 residues. Germline V gene lookup returns CDR1 SNHLY and CDR2 FYNNEI. Trimming pared 6 bases from V and 10 bases from J, leaving 13 bases between. The CDR3 DNA reads as TGTGCCAGCAGGGAACGAAAACCCGAGCAGTTCTTC. It is translated as CASRERKPEQFF. Based on the CDR3 plus reference TRBV2 and TRBJ2-1, the full variable domain is EPEVTQTPSHQVTQMGQEVILRCVPISNHLYFYWYRQILGQKVEFLVSFYNNEISEKSEIFDDQFSVERPDGSNFTLKIRSTKLEDSAMYFCASRERKPEQFFGPGTRLTVL.